Below, 2 T cell receptor beta chains from the same sample are listed, as sequenced in a study of shared clonotypes between healthy human individuals (dated by TCRdb to the early 2020s). The library relied on the immunoSEQ multiplex PCR assay. Held by TCRdb, this immuneACCESS table contains in-frame sequences only and omits some clones. Under half of the omission traces to an unresolved V gene where checked; the cause of the rest is unknown. The sample yields about 680,000 clones; under 95% were counted once. The ten largest clonotypes hold about 24% of the sample. CD8 naive samples consisted of CD45RO-negative cells that were positively selected for CCR7, yielding a CD45RA+CCR7+ population without TemRA cells. The sample taken for sequencing was naive CD8+ T cells sorted from blood. Sample cell subset or site, as interpreted from the label and publication: CD45RA+CCR7+. The receptors here all came from a man younger than 40 in good health.

The rearrangement joins TRBV5-4 to TRBJ2-2, with D hard to call. V was cut by 2 bases and J by 7 bases, with 6 bases left in between. CDR1 is SGHNT and CDR2 is YYREEE in the germline V gene (reference sequence). The CDR3 spans 12 residues. In DNA, the CDR3 is TGTGCCAGCAGCTTCGGGTACGGGGAGCTGTTTTTT. Translated, it gives CASSFGYGELFF. The entire variable domain, with the rest obtained from reference TRBV5-4 and TRBJ2-2, is as follows: ETGVTQSPTHLIKTRGQQVTLRCSSQSGHNTVSWYQQALGQGPQFIFQYYREEENGRGNFPPRFSGLQFPNYSSELNVNALELDDSALYLCASSFGYGELFFGEGSRLTVL.

The chain is built from TRBV7-9 and TRBJ2-7, with D maybe TRBD2 (6 bases). The germline V gene encodes CDR1 SEHNR and CDR2 FQNEAQ (reference sequence). The V gene lost 8 bases and the J gene lost 0 bases, with 11 bases spanning the gap. CDR3 length equals 13 residues. The CDR3 sequence is CASGRESSYEQYF. The CDR3 DNA reads as TGTGCCAGCGGACGGGAGAGCTCCTACGAGCAGTACTTC.